This TCR beta chain was recorded in a study of T cells in Graves' hyperthyroidism and ophthalmopathy. Amplification yielded TCR beta CDR3 regions, with RNA transcripts as the source. During a first-round RT-PCR of the TCR CDR3, the HTBI primer set was used. TCRdb reprocessed the multiplex PCR reads with MiXCR, giving one entry per CDR3 protein. The sample carries roughly 500,000 distinct CDR3 sequences, 46% recorded once. Ten or more counts support this clonotype. Its cognate antigen is unknown. Study-wide findings and caveats: Blood also contained most expanded thyroid clonotypes above 0.001.

Sequences were obtained from peripheral blood or thyroid tissue (not recorded which). This TCR was sampled from an adult woman with Graves' disease, either hyperthyroidism or ophthalmopathy (not recorded which).

The CDR3 nucleotides are TGTGCCAGCAGCTCGGCAACTAATGAAAAACTGTTTTTT. This sequence encodes CASSSATNEKLFF. V usage is TRBV27 and J usage is TRBJ1-4, with D unresolved. V lost 6 bases and J 0 bases, leaving 5 bases between the germline ends. Germline CDR1 reads MNHEY; CDR2 reads SMNVEV (reference sequence). The CDR3 runs to 13 residues.